The 8 T cell receptor beta chains below come from one sample, sequenced in a study of Graves' ophthalmopathy and Graves' hyperthyroidism. From RNA, the CDR3 regions of TCR beta chains were amplified and sequenced. An opening RT-PCR round employed HTBI primers and preceded a second-round multiplex PCR. TCRdb analysed the multiplex PCR reads with MiXCR anew, one entry per CDR3 protein. Here the sample spans around 660,000 distinct CDR3 sequences, about two fifths being singletons. The material sequenced was peripheral blood. These TCRs come from an adult man with Graves' ophthalmopathy.

In its sample, this clonotype was seen many times. The rearrangement links TRBV19 to TRBJ1-2, with unresolved D. V lost 5 bases, J lost 3 bases, and 22 bases lay in between. The CDR3 has 17 residues. In germline, CDR1 is LNHDA, CDR2 SQIVND (reference sequence). The CDR3 sequence: CASSVQTSQRGYYGYTF. CDR3 sequence (DNA): TGTGCCAGTAGTGTCCAGACAAGCCAAAGAGGTTACTATGGCTACACCTTC.

This clonotype was seen repeatedly, ten times or more. The gene calls are TRBV20-1 and TRBJ1-1, with D hard to call. The V gene's germline CDR1 is DFQATT and CDR2 SNEGSKA (reference sequence). Trimming took 4 bases from V and 0 from J, leaving 18 bases between them. The CDR3 covers 16 residues. CDR3 loop: CSATLDGKPMNTEAFF. The CDR3 DNA reads TGCAGTGCTACCTTGGATGGGAAACCAATGAACACTGAAGCTTTCTTT.

Notes on this clonotype: Germline is not matched at one junction end, which may reflect a read error. The chain has TRBV5-8 and TRBJ1-2, with TRBD1 identical over 7 bases. The CDR3 contains 14 residues. Germline V gives CDR1 SGHTS, CDR2 YDEGEE. CDR3 in DNA: TGTGGCAGCAGCCAAGAAGGACAGGTCTATGGCTACACCTTC. Translating it yields CGSSQEGQVYGYTF.

This clonotype was seen many times. The J gene is TRBJ2-7, the V gene TRBV10-3, with D perhaps being TRBD1 or TRBD2 (5 bases each). The CDR3 is made up of 13 amino acids. Per germline, CDR1 ENHRY and CDR2 SYGVKD. Trimming pared 4 bases from V and 2 bases from J, leaving 9 bases between. In nucleotides, the CDR3 is TGTGCCATCAGTGGGGACGGCGCCTACGAGCAGTACTTC. Translated, it gives CAISGDGAYEQYF.

The chain uses TRBV7-8 and TRBJ2-5; D perhaps matches TRBD1 (5 bases). The germline V gene encodes CDR1 SGHVS and CDR2 FQNEAQ. V lost 6 bases and J 5 bases, leaving 13 bases between the germline ends. CDR3 length equals 13 residues. The CDR3 loop is CASRAGMLETQYF. The CDR3 region has the DNA TGTGCCAGCAGGGCAGGGATGTTGGAGACCCAGTACTTC.

This clonotype was counted ten times or more. The chain carries TRBV5-1 and TRBJ2-7, with 7 bases aligning to TRBD1. The CDR3 length is 15 residues. The trim removed 2 bases at V and 4 bases at J, leaving 9 bases unmatched. Germline V gives CDR1 SGHRS, CDR2 YFSETQ. This CDR3 reads CASSFGTEVAYEQYF. CDR3 nucleotide sequence: TGCGCCAGCAGCTTCGGGACAGAAGTTGCTTACGAGCAGTACTTC.

The V call is TRBV4-3, the J call TRBJ1-6; 7 nucleotides agree with TRBD1. The germline gives CDR1 LGHNA, CDR2 YSLEER. The CDR3 totals 16 residues. V shed 0 bases, J shed 9 bases, and the junction held 8 bases outside the gene matches. CDR3 sequence: CASSQEAGGIGSPLHF. The CDR3 DNA follows: TGCGCCAGCAGCCAAGAGGCAGGGGGAATCGGTTCACCCCTCCACTTT.

This clonotype was recorded at least ten times. The rearrangement uses TRBV20-1 and TRBJ1-2, with TRBD1 as a possible D gene (6 bases). The germline V and J ends were trimmed by 2 bases and 4 bases, with 8 bases remaining between them. The CDR3 is 12 amino acids. The germline CDR1 and CDR2 sequences are DFQATT and SNEGSKA (reference sequence). The DNA for the CDR3 is TGCAGTGCTAGACAGGGGACCTATGGCTACACCTTC. Protein: CSARQGTYGYTF.